Reported below is one T cell receptor beta chain. Its antigen is still unknown. Trimming cost V 4 bases and J 7 bases; bases outside gene matches: 17. CDR1 and CDR2 (germline): SGHDT, YYEEEE. The CDR3 is made up of 16 amino acids. These data come from a study of blood T cells in healthy people across ages. General study results and limits: Whereas aged donors had fewer naive CD4+ cells, long-lived donors had more of them and higher diversity. The study regarded diversity estimates from one million T cells as underestimates.

The second PCR ran about 7 to 12 cycles with a sample-barcoded 5' primer and J-beta primers. The study obtained at least 3 million CDR3-containing paired-end reads from every sample. TCRdb processed the 5' RACE reads anew with MiXCR; each CDR3 protein has one entry. The sample contains about 760,000 distinct CDR3 sequences, just over 55% of which appear only once. Healthy Russian Caucasian donors spanned ages roughly 6 to 90 years. The receptor was derived from a man aged 35 to 55 in good health. This chain joins TRBV5-6 and TRBJ2-7; the match to TRBD2 covers 7 bases. Sequencing was carried out using blood. As DNA, the CDR3 is TGTGCCAGCAGCCGAGGCAGCCAAGTAGCGGGCAATGAGCAGTACTTC. This gives the protein CASSRGSQVAGNEQYF.